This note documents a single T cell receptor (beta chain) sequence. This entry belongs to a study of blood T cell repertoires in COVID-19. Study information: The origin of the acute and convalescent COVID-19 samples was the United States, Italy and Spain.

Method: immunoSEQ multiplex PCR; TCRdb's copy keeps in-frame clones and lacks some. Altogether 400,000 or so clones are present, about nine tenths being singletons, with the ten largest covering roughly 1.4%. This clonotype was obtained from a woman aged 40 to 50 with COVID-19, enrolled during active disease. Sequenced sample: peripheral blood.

CDR3: CASSVGTVANTEAFF. The CDR3 nucleotides are TGTGCCAGCAGCGTTGGGACAGTGGCCAACACTGAAGCTTTCTTT. The V and J genes are TRBV9 and TRBJ1-1; 7 bases fit TRBD1. The CDR3 extends over 15 amino acids. Trimming took 2 bases from V and 2 from J; bases not matched to a gene: 6. CDR1 is SGDLS and CDR2 is YYNGEE in the germline V gene. The full variable domain, in which reference TRBV9 and TRBJ1-1 provide the parts outside the CDR3, is DSGVTQTPKHLITATGQRVTLRCSPRSGDLSVYWYQQSLDQGLQFLIQYYNGEERAKGNILERFSAQQFPDLHSELNLSSLELGDSALYFCASSVGTVANTEAFFGQGTRLTVV.